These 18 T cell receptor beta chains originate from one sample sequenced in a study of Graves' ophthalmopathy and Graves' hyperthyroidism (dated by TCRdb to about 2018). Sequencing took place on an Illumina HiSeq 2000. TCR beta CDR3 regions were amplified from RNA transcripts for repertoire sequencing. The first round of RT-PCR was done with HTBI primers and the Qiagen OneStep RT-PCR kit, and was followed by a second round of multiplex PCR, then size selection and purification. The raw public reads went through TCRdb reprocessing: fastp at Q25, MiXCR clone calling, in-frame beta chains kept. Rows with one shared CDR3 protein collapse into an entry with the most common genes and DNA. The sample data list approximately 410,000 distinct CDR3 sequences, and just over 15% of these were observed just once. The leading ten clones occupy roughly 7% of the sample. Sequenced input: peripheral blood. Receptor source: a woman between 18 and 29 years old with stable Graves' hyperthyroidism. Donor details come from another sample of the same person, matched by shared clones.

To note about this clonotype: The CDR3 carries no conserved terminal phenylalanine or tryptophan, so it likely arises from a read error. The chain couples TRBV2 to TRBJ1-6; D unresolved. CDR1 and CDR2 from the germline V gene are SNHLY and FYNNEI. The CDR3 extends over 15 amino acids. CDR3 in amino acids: CSSLELSSYNSPLHL. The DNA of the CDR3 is TGTTCCAGCCTGGAGCTTAGCTCCTATAATTCACCCCTCCACTTG.

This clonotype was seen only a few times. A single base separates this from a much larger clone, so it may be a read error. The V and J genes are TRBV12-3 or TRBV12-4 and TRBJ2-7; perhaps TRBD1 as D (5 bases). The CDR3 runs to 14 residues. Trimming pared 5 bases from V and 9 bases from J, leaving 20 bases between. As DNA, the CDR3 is TGTGCCAGCAGTGTCAAGGGCCCCCAGGGCGGGCAGTACTTC. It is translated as CASSVKGPQGGQYF.

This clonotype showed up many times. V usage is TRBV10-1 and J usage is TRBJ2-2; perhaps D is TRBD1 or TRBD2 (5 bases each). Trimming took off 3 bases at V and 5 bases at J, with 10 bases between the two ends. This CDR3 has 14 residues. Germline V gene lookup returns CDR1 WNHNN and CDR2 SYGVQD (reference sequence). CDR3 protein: CASSDGTWTGELFF. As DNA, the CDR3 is TGCGCCAGCAGTGACGGGACCTGGACCGGGGAGCTGTTTTTT.

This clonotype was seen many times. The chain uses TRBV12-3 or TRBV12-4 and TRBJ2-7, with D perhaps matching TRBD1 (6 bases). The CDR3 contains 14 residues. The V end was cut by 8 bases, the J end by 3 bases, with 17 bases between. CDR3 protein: CASARGGQYYEQYF. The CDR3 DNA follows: TGTGCCAGCGCCCGAGGAGGACAGTACTACGAGCAGTACTTC.

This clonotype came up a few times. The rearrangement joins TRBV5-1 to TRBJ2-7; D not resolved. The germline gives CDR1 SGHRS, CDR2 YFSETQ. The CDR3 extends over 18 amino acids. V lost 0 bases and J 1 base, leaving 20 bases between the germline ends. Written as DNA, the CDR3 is TGCGCCAGCAGCTTGGGTTTTGGTATTACAGTACTTTCCTACGAGCAGTACTTC. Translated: CASSLGFGITVLSYEQYF.

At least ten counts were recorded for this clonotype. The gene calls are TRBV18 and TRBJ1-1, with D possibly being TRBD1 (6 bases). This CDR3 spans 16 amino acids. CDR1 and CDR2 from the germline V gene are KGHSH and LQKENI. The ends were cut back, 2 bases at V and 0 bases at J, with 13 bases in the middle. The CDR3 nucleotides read TGTGCCAGCTCACCAAGTCAAACAGGGATGAACACTGAAGCTTTCTTT. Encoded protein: CASSPSQTGMNTEAFF.

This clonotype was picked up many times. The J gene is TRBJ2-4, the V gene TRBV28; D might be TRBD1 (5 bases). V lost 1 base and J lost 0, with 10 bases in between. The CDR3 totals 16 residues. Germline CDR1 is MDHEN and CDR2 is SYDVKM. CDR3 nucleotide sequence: TGTGCCAGCAGTTTATTTGACAGCATAGCCAAAAACATTCAGTACTTC. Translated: CASSLFDSIAKNIQYF.

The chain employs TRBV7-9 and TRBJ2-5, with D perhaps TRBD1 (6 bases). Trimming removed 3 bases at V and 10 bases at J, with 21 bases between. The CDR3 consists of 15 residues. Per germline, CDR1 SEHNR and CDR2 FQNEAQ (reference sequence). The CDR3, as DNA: TGTGCCAGCAGCTTTGCTAAATCAGGGGCTGATGACCAGTACTTC. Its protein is CASSFAKSGADDQYF.

For the CDR3, the DNA is TGTGCCAGCAGTTCAACAGGGGTCCGAAACACCATATATTTT. It translates to CASSSTGVRNTIYF. The rearrangement uses TRBV27 and TRBJ1-3; TRBD1 matches 7 bases. Trimming at V came to 4 bases and at J to 5 bases, leaving 5 bases not matched to a gene. CDR1 and CDR2 (germline): MNHEY, SMNVEV (reference sequence). CDR3 size: 14 residues.

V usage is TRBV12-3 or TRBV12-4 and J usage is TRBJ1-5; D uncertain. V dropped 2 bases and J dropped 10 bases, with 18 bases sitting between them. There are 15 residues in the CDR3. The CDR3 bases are TGTGCCAGCAGTTTAACATCCGTGGTTGGTCAACCCCAGCATTTT. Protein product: CASSLTSVVGQPQHF.

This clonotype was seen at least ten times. The CDR3 coding sequence is TGTGCCAGCAGTTTAAACAGGGAGAACACCGGGGAGCTGTTTTTT. It encodes CASSLNRENTGELFF. V usage is TRBV27 and J usage is TRBJ2-2; maybe TRBD1 (6 bases). V was pared by 2 bases and J by 1 base, with 8 bases between. Germline V gives CDR1 MNHEY, CDR2 SMNVEV (reference sequence). This CDR3 contains 15 residues.

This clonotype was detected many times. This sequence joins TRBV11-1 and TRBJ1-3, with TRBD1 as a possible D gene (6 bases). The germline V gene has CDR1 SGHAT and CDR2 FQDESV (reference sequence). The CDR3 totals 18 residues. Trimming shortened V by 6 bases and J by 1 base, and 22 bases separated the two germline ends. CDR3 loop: CASRLPRGQSDSGNTIYF. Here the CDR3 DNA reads TGTGCCAGCAGGCTCCCGAGAGGACAGAGCGATTCTGGAAACACCATATATTTT.

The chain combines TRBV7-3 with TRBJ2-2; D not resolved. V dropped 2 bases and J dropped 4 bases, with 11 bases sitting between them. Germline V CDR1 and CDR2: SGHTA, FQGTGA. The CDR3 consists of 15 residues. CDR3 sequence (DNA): TGTGCCAGCAGCTTACTAGGGAAGTCCACCGGGGAGCTGTTTTTT. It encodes CASSLLGKSTGELFF.

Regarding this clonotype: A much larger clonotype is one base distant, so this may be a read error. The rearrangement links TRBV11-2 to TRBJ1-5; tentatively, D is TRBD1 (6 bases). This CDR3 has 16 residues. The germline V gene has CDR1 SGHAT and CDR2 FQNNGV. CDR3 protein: CASSSIVGAQNQSQHF. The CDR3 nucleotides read TGTGCCAGCAGCTCTATTGTGGGGGCTCAAAATCAGTCCCAGCATTTT.

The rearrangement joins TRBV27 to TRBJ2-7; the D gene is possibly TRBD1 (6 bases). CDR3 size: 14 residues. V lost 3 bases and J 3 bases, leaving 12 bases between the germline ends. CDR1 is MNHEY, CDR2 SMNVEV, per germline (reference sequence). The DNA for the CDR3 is TGTGCCAGCAGTTTCCGCAGGGGTGGCTACGAGCAGTACTTC. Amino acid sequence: CASSFRRGGYEQYF.

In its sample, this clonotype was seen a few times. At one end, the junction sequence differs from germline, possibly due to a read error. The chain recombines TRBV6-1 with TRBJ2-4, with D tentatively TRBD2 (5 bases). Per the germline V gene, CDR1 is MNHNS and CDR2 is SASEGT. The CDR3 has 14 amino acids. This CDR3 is CASSEGGSKNIKYF. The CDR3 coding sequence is TGTGCCAGCAGTGAAGGAGGGTCTAAAAACATTAAGTACTTC.

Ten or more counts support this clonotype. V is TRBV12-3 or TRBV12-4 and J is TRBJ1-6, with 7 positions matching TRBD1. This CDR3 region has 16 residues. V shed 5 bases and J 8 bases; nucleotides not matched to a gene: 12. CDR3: CASSVRRGLGDSPLHF. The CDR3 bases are TGTGCCAGCAGTGTTAGGAGGGGGCTAGGTGATTCACCCCTCCACTTT.

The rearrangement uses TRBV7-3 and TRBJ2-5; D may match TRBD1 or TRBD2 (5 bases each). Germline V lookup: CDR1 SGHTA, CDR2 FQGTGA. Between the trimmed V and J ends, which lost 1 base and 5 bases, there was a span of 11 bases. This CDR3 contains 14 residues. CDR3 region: CASSLNRGAETQYF. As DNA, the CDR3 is TGTGCCAGCAGCTTAAATCGGGGCGCGGAGACCCAGTACTTC. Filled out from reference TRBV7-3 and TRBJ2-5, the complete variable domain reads GAGVSQTPSNKVTEKGKYVELRCDPISGHTALYWYRQSLGQGPEFLIYFQGTGAADDSGLPNDRFFAVRPEGSVSTLKIQRTERGDSAVYLCASSLNRGAETQYFGPGTRLLVL.